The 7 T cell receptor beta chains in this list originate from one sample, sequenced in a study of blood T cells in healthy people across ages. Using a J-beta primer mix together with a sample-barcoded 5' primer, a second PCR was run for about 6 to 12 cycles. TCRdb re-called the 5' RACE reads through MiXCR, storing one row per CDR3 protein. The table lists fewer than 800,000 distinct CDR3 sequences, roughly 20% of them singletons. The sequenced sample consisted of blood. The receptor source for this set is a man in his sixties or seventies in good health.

In nucleotides, the CDR3 is TGTGCCAGCAGCGTAGGTGCGGGAACCCCCTACGAGCAGTACTTC. This translates into CASSVGAGTPYEQYF. The V and J genes are TRBV9 and TRBJ2-7, with D maybe TRBD2 (6 bases). V lost 0 bases and J 2 bases, leaving 12 bases between the germline ends. This CDR3 has 15 amino acids. In germline, CDR1 is SGDLS, CDR2 YYNGEE.

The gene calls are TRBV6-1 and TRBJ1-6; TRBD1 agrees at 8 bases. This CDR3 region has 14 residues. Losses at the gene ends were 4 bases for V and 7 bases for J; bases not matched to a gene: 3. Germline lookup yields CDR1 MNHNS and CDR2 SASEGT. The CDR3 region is CASSGQGKNSPLHF. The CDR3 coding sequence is TGTGCCAGCAGTGGACAGGGGAAAAATTCACCCCTCCACTTT.

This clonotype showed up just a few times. CDR3 sequence reads: CSARSEGSVTEAFF. The CDR3 coding sequence is TGCAGTGCTAGGTCCGAGGGGTCGGTCACTGAAGCTTTCTTT. This rearrangement joins TRBV20-1 to TRBJ1-1; tentatively, D is TRBD1 (5 bases). The CDR3 totals 14 residues. V was trimmed by 3 bases and J by 4 bases, leaving 15 bases between them. The germline V gene encodes CDR1 DFQATT and CDR2 SNEGSKA (reference sequence).

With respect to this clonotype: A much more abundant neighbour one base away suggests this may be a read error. The CDR3: CTSSSRHLSGANVLTF. Written as DNA, the CDR3 is TGTACCAGCAGTTCCAGACACCTCTCTGGGGCCAACGTCCTGACTTTC. The chain joins TRBV6-5 to TRBJ2-6; D is uncertain. The CDR3 consists of 16 residues. CDR1 and CDR2 (germline): MNHEY, SVGAGI.

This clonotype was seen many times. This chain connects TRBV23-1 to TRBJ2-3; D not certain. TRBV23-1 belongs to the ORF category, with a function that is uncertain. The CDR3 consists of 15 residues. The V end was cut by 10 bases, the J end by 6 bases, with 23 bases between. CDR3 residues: CANWPIRVSKDTQYF. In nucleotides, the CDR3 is TGCGCCAATTGGCCCATCCGGGTCTCAAAGGATACGCAGTATTTT.

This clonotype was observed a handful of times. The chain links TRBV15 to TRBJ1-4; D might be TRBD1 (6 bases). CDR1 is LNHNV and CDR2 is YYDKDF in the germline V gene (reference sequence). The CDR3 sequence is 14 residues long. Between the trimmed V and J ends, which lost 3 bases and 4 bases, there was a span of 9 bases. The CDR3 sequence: CATSREGGNEKLFF. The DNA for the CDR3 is TGTGCCACCAGCAGGGAAGGGGGTAATGAAAAACTGTTTTTT.

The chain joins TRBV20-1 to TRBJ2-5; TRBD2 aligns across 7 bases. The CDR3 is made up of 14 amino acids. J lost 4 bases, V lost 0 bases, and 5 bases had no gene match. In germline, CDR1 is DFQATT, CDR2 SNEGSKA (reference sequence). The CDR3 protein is CSARDGGGTETQYF. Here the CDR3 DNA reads TGCAGTGCTAGAGATGGGGGGGGGACAGAGACCCAGTACTTC.